The clone carrying this T cell receptor (beta chain) has more than one count but fewer than ten. The data derive from a study of T cells after yellow fever vaccination. One entry per CDR3 protein results from TCRdb running MiXCR on the 5' RACE reads. The sample shows hundreds of thousands of distinct CDR3 sequences, 3.6% of them seen only once. The source of this sequence is a young man who received the YFV17D yellow fever vaccine. The material was PBMCs, obtained on the day of the yellow fever booster vaccination.

As DNA, the CDR3 is TGTGCCAGCAGCCCACTGACTAGCGGGGGGGCCGGGGAGCTGTTTTTT. This codes for CASSPLTSGGAGELFF. This chain uses TRBV5-4 with TRBJ2-2; 14 nucleotides align to TRBD2. V shed 4 bases, J shed 6 bases, and the junction held 5 bases outside the gene matches. The CDR3 extends over 16 amino acids. CDR1 and CDR2 from the germline V gene are SGHNT and YYREEE (reference sequence).